Reported below is one T cell receptor beta chain. The target antigen is unknown. Patients were excluded because of uncontrolled infection, other autoimmune disease, pregnancy or lactation. Germline V gene lookup returns CDR1 SGHDT and CDR2 YYEEEE. The trim removed 3 bases at V and 5 bases at J, leaving 10 bases unmatched. CDR3 length: 19 residues. The data are from a study of T cells in Graves' hyperthyroidism and ophthalmopathy. Amplified TCR beta CDR3 regions came from RNA transcripts. The TCR CDR3 was amplified in a first-round RT-PCR using the HTBI primer set. TCRdb re-derived calls from the multiplex PCR reads in MiXCR, one entry per CDR3 protein. This table holds approximately 430,000 distinct CDR3 sequences, 15% to 18% found once. Whole-study findings and limits: A 13 V-J signature model discriminated ophthalmopathy versus stable hyperthyroidism. In blood, most of the thyroid clonotypes expanded above 0.001 were also present.

The chain uses TRBV5-6 and TRBJ2-2; 16 bases line up with TRBD2. The sequence was collected from a young woman with Graves' hyperthyroidism. The sample consisted of blood. The CDR3 protein is CASSSDLGLAGGLTGELFF. The DNA of the CDR3 is TGTGCCAGCAGCTCTGATTTGGGACTAGCGGGGGGGCTGACCGGGGAGCTGTTTTTT. Supplemented by reference TRBV5-6 and TRBJ2-2, the full variable domain reads DAGVTQSPTHLIKTRGQQVTLRCSPKSGHDTVSWYQQALGQGPQFIFQYYEEEERQRGNFPDRFSGHQFPNYSSELNVNALLLGDSALYLCASSSDLGLAGGLTGELFFGEGSRLTVL.